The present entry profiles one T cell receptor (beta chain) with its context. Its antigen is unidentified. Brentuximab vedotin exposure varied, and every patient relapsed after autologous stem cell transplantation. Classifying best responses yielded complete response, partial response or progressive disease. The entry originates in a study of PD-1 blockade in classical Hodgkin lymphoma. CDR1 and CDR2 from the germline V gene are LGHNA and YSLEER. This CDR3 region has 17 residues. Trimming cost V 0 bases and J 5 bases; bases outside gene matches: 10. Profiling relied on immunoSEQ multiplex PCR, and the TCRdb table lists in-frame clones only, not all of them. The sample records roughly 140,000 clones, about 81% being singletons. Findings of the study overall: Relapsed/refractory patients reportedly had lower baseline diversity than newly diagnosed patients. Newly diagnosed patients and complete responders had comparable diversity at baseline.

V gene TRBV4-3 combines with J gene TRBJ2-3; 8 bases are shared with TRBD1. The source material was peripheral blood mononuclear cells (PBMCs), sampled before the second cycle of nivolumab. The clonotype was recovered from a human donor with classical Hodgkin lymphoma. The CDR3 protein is CASSQERGRGRQDTQYF. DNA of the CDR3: TGCGCCAGCAGCCAAGAGAGAGGCAGGGGGCGCCAAGATACGCAGTATTTT.